Below are 5 T cell receptor beta chains sequenced from a single sample in a study of shared clonotypes between healthy human individuals. Produced via immunoSEQ multiplex PCR; TCRdb's table is partial and in-frame only. The sample lists 1.6 million or so clones, approximately 97% occurring once. The sample consisted of naive CD4+ T cells sorted from blood. Subset indicated: CD45RA+ positively selected. The receptors were gathered from a man aged 25-45 years in good health.

The rearrangement joins TRBV6-5 to TRBJ2-4; D unclear. CDR3 length: 16 amino acids. Germline V lookup: CDR1 MNHEY, CDR2 SVGAGI. The germline V and J ends were trimmed by 0 bases and 0 bases, with 9 bases remaining between them. CDR3 bases: TGTGCCAGCAGTTACTCGACGGTTATAGCCAAAAACATTCAGTACTTC. Amino acid sequence: CASSYSTVIAKNIQYF.

The chain joins TRBV15 to TRBJ1-3; D is undetermined. V lost 1 base and J 8 bases, leaving 9 bases between the germline ends. The CDR3 totals 13 residues. The germline V gene encodes CDR1 LNHNV and CDR2 YYDKDF (reference sequence). The CDR3 nucleotides are TGTGCCACCAGCAGAGCTGCGTTTGACACCATATATTTT. Amino acid sequence: CATSRAAFDTIYF. The full variable domain, rest sourced from reference TRBV15 and TRBJ1-3, is DAMVIQNPRYQVTQFGKPVTLSCSQTLNHNVMYWYQQKSSQAPKLLFHYYDKDFNNEADTPDNFQSRRPNTSFCFLDIRSPGLGDTAMYLCATSRAAFDTIYFGEGSWLTVV.

V gene TRBV6-1 combines with J gene TRBJ2-3, with D tentatively TRBD1 (7 bases). The V gene's germline CDR1 is MNHNS and CDR2 SASEGT. V dropped 6 bases and J dropped 0 bases, with 13 bases sitting between them. The CDR3 is 15 amino acids. CDR3: CASREQGTSTDTQYF. DNA for the CDR3: TGTGCCAGCAGAGAACAGGGGACTAGCACAGATACGCAGTATTTT.

The chain uses TRBV28 and TRBJ2-1; D remains unclear. V lost 3 bases, J lost 8 bases, and 20 bases lay in between. Germline V gene data show CDR1 as MDHEN and CDR2 as SYDVKM. This CDR3 has 16 residues. CDR3 in DNA: TGTGCCAGCAGTTTGAAGTCGATCATCCCTTCCGATGAGCAGTTCTTC. Amino acid sequence: CASSLKSIIPSDEQFF.

The chain couples TRBV5-4 to TRBJ2-1; TRBD2 aligns across 9 bases. Trimming removed 1 base from V and 7 bases from J; junction bases left unmatched: 18. Per the germline V gene, CDR1 is SGHNT and CDR2 is YYREEE (reference sequence). The CDR3 loop spans 19 amino acids. CDR3 sequence: CASSLSRGPLGLAGNEQFF. CDR3 nucleotide sequence: TGTGCCAGCAGCTTGTCTCGGGGGCCTCTAGGGCTAGCGGGAAATGAGCAGTTCTTC.